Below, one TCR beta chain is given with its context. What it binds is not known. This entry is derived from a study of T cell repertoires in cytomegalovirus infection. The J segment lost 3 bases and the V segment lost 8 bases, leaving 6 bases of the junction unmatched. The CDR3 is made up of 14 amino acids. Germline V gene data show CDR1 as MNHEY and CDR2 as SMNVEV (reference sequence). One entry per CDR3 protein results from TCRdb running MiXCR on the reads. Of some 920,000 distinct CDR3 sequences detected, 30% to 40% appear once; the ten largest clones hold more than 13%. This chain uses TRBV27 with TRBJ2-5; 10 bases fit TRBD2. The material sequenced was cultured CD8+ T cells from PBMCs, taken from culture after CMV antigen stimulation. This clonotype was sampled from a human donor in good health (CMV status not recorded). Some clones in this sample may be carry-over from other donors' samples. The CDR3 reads CASRSGGAEETQYF. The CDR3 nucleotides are TGTGCCAGCCGCAGCGGGGGGGCCGAAGAGACCCAGTACTTC.